This T cell receptor beta chain derives from a study of Ad26.COV2.S vaccination and SARS-CoV-2 variants. Findings of the study overall: Vaccine and placebo groups showed comparable non-spike TCR breadth.

The table came from immunoSEQ multiplex PCR; TCRdb's copy has only in-frame clones and leaves some out. The sample lists hundreds of thousands of clones, 89% seen once, with over 1.3% in the top ten. Described treatment: roughly 20 received Ad26.COV2.S at low or high dose, single or two shots; 5 received placebo; per-sample allocation not given. Repertoires come from day 63 after the first vaccine or placebo injection. A Boston donor was an adult aged 18-55 years. The study used a vaccine consisting of an Ad26 vector that expressed Wuhan-strain SARS-CoV-2 spike. Trimming shortened V by 0 bases and J by 9 bases, and 16 bases separated the two germline ends. The CDR3 totals 15 residues. CDR1 and CDR2 from the germline V gene are LNHNV and YYDKDF (reference sequence). Details on this clone: Its cognate antigen is unknown.

The receptor comes from a person between 18 and 65 years old who received the Ad26.COV2.S COVID-19 vaccine or a placebo. The chain has TRBV15 and TRBJ2-3, with D maybe TRBD2 (6 bases). The sequenced sample was peripheral blood, obtained in a trial of Ad26.COV2.S vaccine versus placebo. In nucleotides, the CDR3 is TGTGCCACCAGCAGAGAGGGGATAGCGGCTGACACGCAGTATTTT. It translates to CATSREGIAADTQYF.